This entry lists 24 T cell receptor beta chains sequenced from one sample in a study of blood T cell repertoires in COVID-19. Using immunoSEQ multiplex PCR, the repertoire was profiled, and TCRdb retains in-frame clones only, with some absent. The sample yields about 320,000 clones, about nine tenths seen once. The specimen was PBMCs or T cells enriched from blood (not recorded which). These receptors all stem from a man in his sixties who had recovered from COVID-19.

The rearrangement joins TRBV6-1 to TRBJ2-1, with D possibly matching TRBD2 (6 bases). Trimming took off 6 bases at V and 6 bases at J, with 9 bases between the two ends. The length of the CDR3 is 12 residues. The germline V gene encodes CDR1 MNHNS and CDR2 SASEGT. The CDR3 is CASSRSGNEQFF. For the CDR3, the DNA is TGTGCCAGCAGCCGTAGCGGCAATGAGCAGTTCTTC.

This chain joins TRBV7-2 and TRBJ1-1; D is perhaps TRBD1 (6 bases). Germline CDR1 SGHTA, CDR2 FQGNSA. The CDR3 is 16 residues long. V lost 0 bases, J lost 3 bases, and 14 bases lay in between. CDR3 protein: CASSLALTGRDTEAFF. As DNA, the CDR3 is TGTGCCAGCAGCTTAGCTCTTACAGGGAGGGACACTGAAGCTTTCTTT.

The chain employs TRBV11-3 and TRBJ2-1; perhaps TRBD2 as D (5 bases). The ends were cut back, 6 bases at V and 6 bases at J, with 12 bases in the middle. The CDR3 runs 13 residues. Germline values: CDR1 SGHNT, CDR2 YENEEA. CDR3 in amino acids: CASRTTERNEQFF. CDR3 DNA: TGTGCCAGCAGGACTACCGAGCGCAATGAGCAGTTCTTC.

In its sample, this clone was seen a few times. The chain recombines TRBV15 with TRBJ2-1; 8 bases map to TRBD1. J was trimmed by 7 bases and V by 5 bases; bases with no gene match: 13. Germline-derived CDR1 and CDR2 are LNHNV and YYDKDF (reference sequence). The CDR3 spans 16 residues. CDR3 coding DNA: TGTGCCACCAGCCCCCTGGGACAGGTTGGGATAAATGAGCAGTTCTTC. This gives the protein CATSPLGQVGINEQFF.

This chain links TRBV4-2 with TRBJ2-7, with 12 nucleotides matching TRBD2. Germline CDR1 is LGHNA and CDR2 is YNFKEQ. V gave up 1 base and J gave up 4 bases; unmatched junction bases: 17. The CDR3 is 20 amino acids. This CDR3 reads CASSQGLVTGTSGLYYEQYF. CDR3 bases: TGTGCCAGCAGCCAAGGCCTCGTCACCGGGACTAGCGGGTTATATTACGAGCAGTACTTC.

The V and J genes are TRBV4-3 and TRBJ2-1; D is possibly TRBD1 (6 bases). Germline V lookup: CDR1 LGHNA, CDR2 YSLEER. This CDR3 is 16 amino acids long. The V end was cut by 0 bases, the J end by 4 bases, with 13 bases between. CDR3 sequence (DNA): TGCGCCAGCAGCCAAGAACCGGGACAAGCATACAATGAGCAGTTCTTC. This codes for CASSQEPGQAYNEQFF.

The V gene is TRBV6-2 or TRBV6-3, the J gene TRBJ2-7; a possible D gene is TRBD1 (7 bases). The CDR3 is made up of 15 amino acids. The germline V gene has CDR1 MNHEY and CDR2 SVGEGT. V dropped 6 bases and J dropped 5 bases, with 20 bases sitting between them. The CDR3 DNA sequence: TGTGCCAGCAGCTATTCCCAACAGGGGAGGCACGAGCAGTACTTC. Translation: CASSYSQQGRHEQYF.

This clone turned up a few times. The rearrangement joins TRBV24-1 to TRBJ2-7; 9 bases fit TRBD2. CDR1 and CDR2 from the germline V gene are KGHDR and SFDVKD. The CDR3 runs 15 residues. V lost 3 bases to trimming and J lost 2 bases; unmatched junction nucleotides: 4. The chain's CDR3 is CATSDPASGAYEQYF. The CDR3 DNA reads TGTGCCACCAGTGATCCGGCTAGCGGGGCCTACGAGCAGTACTTC.

The V and J genes are TRBV28 and TRBJ1-3, with TRBD1 matching 9 bases. Germline trimming cut 6 bases from V and 4 bases from J; bases unmatched to any gene: 10. The CDR3 contains 16 residues. Germline V gene data show CDR1 as MDHEN and CDR2 as SYDVKM. The CDR3 sequence: CASSPGQGAPGNTIYF. CDR3 bases: TGTGCCAGCAGCCCGGGACAGGGAGCGCCCGGAAACACCATATATTTT.

The chain uses TRBV28 and TRBJ1-5; D may be TRBD1 (5 bases). The CDR3 has 12 amino acids. V shed 6 bases and J shed 15 bases, with 18 bases lying between them. The V gene's germline CDR1 is MDHEN and CDR2 SYDVKM. This CDR3 is CASSPLGAGGHF. CDR3 DNA: TGTGCCAGCAGCCCCCTAGGCGCCGGGGGGCATTTT. Together with reference TRBV28 and TRBJ1-5, the CDR3 gives the full variable domain: DVKVTQSSRYLVKRTGEKVFLECVQDMDHENMFWYRQDPGLGLRLIYFSYDVKMKEKGDIPEGYSVSREKKERFSLILESASTNQTSMYLCASSPLGAGGHFGDGTRLSIL.

The V gene is TRBV20-1, the J gene TRBJ2-4; TRBD2 agrees at 12 bases. The CDR3 is 19 residues long. The V gene's germline CDR1 is DFQATT and CDR2 SNEGSKA (reference sequence). The V gene end was trimmed by 3 bases and the J gene end by 7 bases; junction bases not matched to a gene: 19. DNA for the CDR3: TGCAGTGCTAGTTCTGGGGGACTAGCGGGCTCGGAGGGCAGGAACATTCAGTACTTC. Protein product: CSASSGGLAGSEGRNIQYF.

Note on this clone: This specimen includes other DNA sequences encoding the same CDR3. The CDR3 DNA reads TGCGCCAGCAGCTTTGGGCTGAACACTGAAGCTTTCTTT. It translates to CASSFGLNTEAFF. The chain carries TRBV5-1 and TRBJ1-1; D remains unclear. V lost 2 bases and J 0 bases, leaving 5 bases between the germline ends. Germline loops: CDR1 SGHRS, CDR2 YFSETQ. The CDR3 totals 13 residues.

The chain carries TRBV9 and TRBJ2-7; possibly TRBD1 for D (6 bases). Trimming took off 4 bases at V and 0 bases at J, with 20 bases between the two ends. The CDR3 contains 17 residues. Germline assignment: CDR1 SGDLS and CDR2 YYNGEE. The CDR3 loop is CASSPRRNRDNSYEQYF. CDR3 bases: TGTGCCAGCAGCCCGAGGAGAAACCGGGACAACTCCTACGAGCAGTACTTC.

The rearrangement joins TRBV28 to TRBJ1-2; D is undetermined. CDR3 length equals 11 residues. Germline V gene sequence: CDR1 MDHEN, CDR2 SYDVKM. V was trimmed by 6 bases and J by 1 base, leaving 3 bases between them. The DNA of the CDR3 is TGTGCCAGCAGCCGTAACTATGGCTACACCTTC. Encoded protein: CASSRNYGYTF.

The gene calls are TRBV28 and TRBJ1-6; D gene uncertain. The CDR3 sequence is 14 residues long. With 4 bases removed from V and 7 bases from J, the gap between germline ends came to 11 bases. Germline V gene lookup returns CDR1 MDHEN and CDR2 SYDVKM. DNA of the CDR3: TGTGCCAGCAGTTCCGAGGTCACAAATTCACCCCTCCACTTT. It specifies CASSSEVTNSPLHF. Based on the CDR3 plus reference TRBV28 and TRBJ1-6, the full variable domain is DVKVTQSSRYLVKRTGEKVFLECVQDMDHENMFWYRQDPGLGLRLIYFSYDVKMKEKGDIPEGYSVSREKKERFSLILESASTNQTSMYLCASSSEVTNSPLHFGNGTRLTVT.

This clone is a singleton in its sample. The rearrangement uses TRBV19 and TRBJ1-1; D remains unclear. Germline lookup yields CDR1 LNHDA and CDR2 SQIVND (reference sequence). With 4 bases removed from V and 2 bases from J, the gap between germline ends came to 11 bases. This CDR3 comprises 14 residues. CDR3: CASSTQVTNTEAFF. The CDR3 DNA sequence: TGTGCCAGTAGTACGCAGGTGACAAACACTGAAGCTTTCTTT.

The CDR3 DNA reads as TGTGCCAGCAGGGGGGACAGGGCGAGCACCGGGGAGCTGTTTTTT. It encodes CASRGDRASTGELFF. V is TRBV7-2 and J is TRBJ2-2, with 9 bases aligning to TRBD1. Germline V lookup: CDR1 SGHTA, CDR2 FQGNSA. V lost 6 bases and J lost 4; bases outside the gene matches: 6. The CDR3 length is 15 residues.

V and J are TRBV1 and TRBJ2-6; TRBD2 is the table's D call and was not checked against the DNA. TRBV1 is given as a pseudogene. There are 22 residues in the CDR3. The CDR3 loop is CTSSQITGIKDSGRTGANVLTF. CDR3 DNA sequence: TGCACCAGCAGCCAAATTACAGGGATCAAGGATAGCGGGAGAACTGGGGCCAACGTCCTGACTTTC.

V and J are TRBV6-5 and TRBJ2-5; weak D call: TRBD2 (6 bases). This CDR3 is built from 15 residues. The V end lost 4 bases, the J end lost 1 base, and 13 bases lay between the germline ends. The germline CDR1 and CDR2 sequences are MNHEY and SVGAGI. The CDR3 loop reads CASSSPRGPQETQYF. Here the CDR3 DNA reads TGTGCCAGCAGTTCCCCGCGGGGCCCCCAAGAGACCCAGTACTTC.

The rearrangement joins TRBV24-1 to TRBJ2-1, with 9 positions matching TRBD2. The length of the CDR3 is 18 residues. Unmatched junction bases numbered 11, after V lost 5 bases and J lost 1 base. The V gene's germline CDR1 is KGHDR and CDR2 SFDVKD. The CDR3 is CATSGIPGLAGSYNEQFF. DNA for the CDR3: TGTGCCACCAGTGGTATACCGGGACTAGCTGGTTCCTACAATGAGCAGTTCTTC.

This chain uses TRBV27 with TRBJ2-2; D might be TRBD1 (5 bases). The V end lost 7 bases, the J end lost 8 bases, and 11 bases lay between the germline ends. The CDR3 is 12 amino acids. Germline loops: CDR1 MNHEY, CDR2 SMNVEV (reference sequence). CDR3 DNA: TGTGCCAGCAAAGCAGGGAAGGGGGAGCTGTTTTTT. Translated: CASKAGKGELFF.

The chain combines TRBV5-1 with TRBJ2-3; 8 nucleotides align to TRBD2. Trimming removed 5 bases from V and 0 bases from J; junction bases left unmatched: 11. The CDR3 extends over 17 amino acids. Germline CDR1 and CDR2: SGHRS and YFSETQ. CDR3 residues: CASRITSGGTSTDTQYF. The CDR3, as DNA: TGCGCCAGCAGGATTACTAGCGGAGGGACTAGCACAGATACGCAGTATTTT. Variable domain in full (rest from reference TRBV5-1 and TRBJ2-3): KAGVTQTPRYLIKTRGQQVTLSCSPISGHRSVSWYQQTPGQGLQFLFEYFSETQRNKGNFPGRFSGRQFSNSRSEMNVSTLELGDSALYLCASRITSGGTSTDTQYFGPGTRLTVL.

The rearrangement uses TRBV11-2 and TRBJ1-5, with TRBD1 matching over 11 bases. The CDR3 contains 13 residues. CDR1 and CDR2 from the germline V gene are SGHAT and FQNNGV. V lost 6 bases to trimming and J lost 7 bases; unmatched junction nucleotides: 2. This chain's CDR3 is CASRGDRGQPQHF. CDR3 nucleotides: TGTGCCAGCAGAGGGGACAGGGGGCAGCCCCAGCATTTT.

V usage is TRBV6-4 and J usage is TRBJ1-5; no clear D gene. Germline-derived CDR1 and CDR2 are MRHNA and SNTAGT. This CDR3 contains 11 residues. With 5 bases removed from V and 7 bases from J, the gap between germline ends came to 6 bases. The CDR3: CASSQIQPQHF. In nucleotides, the CDR3 is TGTGCCAGCAGTCAAATCCAGCCCCAGCATTTT.